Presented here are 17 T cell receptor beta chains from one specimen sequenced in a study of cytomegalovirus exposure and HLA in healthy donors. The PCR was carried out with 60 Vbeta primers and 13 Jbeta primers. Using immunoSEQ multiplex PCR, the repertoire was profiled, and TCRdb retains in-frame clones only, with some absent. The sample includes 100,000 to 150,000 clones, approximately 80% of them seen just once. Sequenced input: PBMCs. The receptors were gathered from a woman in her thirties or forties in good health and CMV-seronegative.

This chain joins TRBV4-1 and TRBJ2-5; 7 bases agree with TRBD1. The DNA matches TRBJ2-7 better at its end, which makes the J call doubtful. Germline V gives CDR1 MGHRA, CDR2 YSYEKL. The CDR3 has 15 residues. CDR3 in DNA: TGCGCCAGCAGCCAAGTTACAGGGGCAACCTACGAGCAGTACTTC. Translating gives CASSQVTGATYEQYF.

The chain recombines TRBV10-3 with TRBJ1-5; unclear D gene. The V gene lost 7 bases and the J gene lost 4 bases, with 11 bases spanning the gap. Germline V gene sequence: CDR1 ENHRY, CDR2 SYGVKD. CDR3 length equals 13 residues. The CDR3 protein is CAITPGENQPQHF. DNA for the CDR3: TGTGCCATCACACCAGGCGAGAATCAGCCCCAGCATTTT.

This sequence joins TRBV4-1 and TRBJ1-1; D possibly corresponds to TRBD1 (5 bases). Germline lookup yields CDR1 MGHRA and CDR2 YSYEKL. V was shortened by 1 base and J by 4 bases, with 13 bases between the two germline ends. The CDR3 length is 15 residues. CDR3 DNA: TGCGCCAGCAGCCAAGCAGCAGGGTCGGGCACTGAAGCTTTCTTT. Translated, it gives CASSQAAGSGTEAFF.

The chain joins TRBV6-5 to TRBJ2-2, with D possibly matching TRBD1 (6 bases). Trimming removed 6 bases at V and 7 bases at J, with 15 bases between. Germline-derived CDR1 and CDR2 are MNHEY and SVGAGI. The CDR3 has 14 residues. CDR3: CASRRQVNGGELFF. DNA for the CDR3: TGTGCCAGCAGGCGACAGGTGAACGGCGGGGAGCTGTTTTTT.

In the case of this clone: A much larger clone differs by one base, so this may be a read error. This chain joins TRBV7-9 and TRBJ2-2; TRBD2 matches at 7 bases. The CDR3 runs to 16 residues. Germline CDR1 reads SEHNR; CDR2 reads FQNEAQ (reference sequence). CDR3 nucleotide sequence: TGTTCCAGCAGCCCGAGGGCGGGGGCGAACACCGGGGAGCTGTTTTTT. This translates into CSSSPRAGANTGELFF. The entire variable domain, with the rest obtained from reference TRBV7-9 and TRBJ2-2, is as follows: DTGVSQNPRHKITKRGQNVTFRCDPISEHNRLYWYRQTLGQGPEFLTYFQNEAQLEKSRLLSDRFSAERPKGSFSTLEIQRTEQGDSAMYLCSSSPRAGANTGELFFGEGSRLTVL.

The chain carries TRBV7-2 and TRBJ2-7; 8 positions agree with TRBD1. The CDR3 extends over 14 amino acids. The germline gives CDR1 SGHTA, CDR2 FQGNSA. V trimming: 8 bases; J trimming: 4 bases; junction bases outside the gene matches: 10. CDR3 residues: CASQLQGARYEQYF. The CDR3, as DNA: TGTGCCAGCCAATTGCAGGGGGCGCGTTACGAGCAGTACTTC.

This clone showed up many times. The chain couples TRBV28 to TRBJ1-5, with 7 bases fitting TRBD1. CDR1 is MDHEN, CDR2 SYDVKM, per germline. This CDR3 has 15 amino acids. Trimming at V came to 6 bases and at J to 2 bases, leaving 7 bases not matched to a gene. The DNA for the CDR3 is TGTGCCAGCAGCAAATACAGGGGTGGCAATCAGCCCCAGCATTTT. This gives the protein CASSKYRGGNQPQHF. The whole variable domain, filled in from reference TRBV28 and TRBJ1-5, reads DVKVTQSSRYLVKRTGEKVFLECVQDMDHENMFWYRQDPGLGLRLIYFSYDVKMKEKGDIPEGYSVSREKKERFSLILESASTNQTSMYLCASSKYRGGNQPQHFGDGTRLSIL.

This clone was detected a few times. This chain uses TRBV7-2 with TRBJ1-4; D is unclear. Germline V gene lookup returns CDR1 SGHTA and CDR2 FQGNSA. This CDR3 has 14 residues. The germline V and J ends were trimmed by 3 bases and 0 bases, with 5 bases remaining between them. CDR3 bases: TGTGCCAGCAGCTTTCAGGCAACTAATGAAAAACTGTTTTTT. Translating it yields CASSFQATNEKLFF.

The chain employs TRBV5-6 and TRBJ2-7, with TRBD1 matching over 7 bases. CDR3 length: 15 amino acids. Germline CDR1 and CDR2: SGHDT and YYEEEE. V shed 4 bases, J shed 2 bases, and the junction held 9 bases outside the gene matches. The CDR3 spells CASSPGTAKAYEQYF. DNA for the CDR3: TGTGCCAGCAGCCCAGGGACAGCTAAAGCCTACGAGCAGTACTTC.

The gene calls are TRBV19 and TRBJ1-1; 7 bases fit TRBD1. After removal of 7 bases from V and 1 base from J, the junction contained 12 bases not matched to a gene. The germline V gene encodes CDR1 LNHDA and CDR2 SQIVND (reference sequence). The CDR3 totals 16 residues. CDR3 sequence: CASTRNPGQPNTEAFF. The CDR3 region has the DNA TGTGCCAGTACCAGAAACCCGGGACAGCCGAACACTGAAGCTTTCTTT.

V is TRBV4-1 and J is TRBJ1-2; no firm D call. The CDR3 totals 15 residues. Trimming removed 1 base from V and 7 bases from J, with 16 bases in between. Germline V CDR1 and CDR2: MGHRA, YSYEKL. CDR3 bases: TGCGCCAGCAGCCAAGGGCCGGAATCCCGGAGTGGCTACACCTTC. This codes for CASSQGPESRSGYTF.

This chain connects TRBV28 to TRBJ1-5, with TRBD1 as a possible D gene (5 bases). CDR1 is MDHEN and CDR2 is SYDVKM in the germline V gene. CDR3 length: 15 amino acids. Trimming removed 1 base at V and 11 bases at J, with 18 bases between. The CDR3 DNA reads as TGTGCCAGCAGTTTATCGGGCGGGGGGGGGTGGTCCCAGCATTTT. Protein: CASSLSGGGGWSQHF.

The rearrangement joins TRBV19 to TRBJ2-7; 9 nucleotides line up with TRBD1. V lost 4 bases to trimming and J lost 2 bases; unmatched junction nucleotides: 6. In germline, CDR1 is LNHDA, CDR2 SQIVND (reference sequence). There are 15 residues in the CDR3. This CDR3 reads CASSNFGTGPYEQYF. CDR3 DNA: TGTGCCAGTAGTAATTTCGGGACAGGGCCCTACGAGCAGTACTTC.

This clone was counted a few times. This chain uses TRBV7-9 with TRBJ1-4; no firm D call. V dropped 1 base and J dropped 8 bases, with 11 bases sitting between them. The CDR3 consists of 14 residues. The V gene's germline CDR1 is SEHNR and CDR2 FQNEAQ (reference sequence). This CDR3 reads CASSLGESYEKLFF. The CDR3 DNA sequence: TGTGCCAGCAGCTTAGGGGAGAGCTACGAAAAACTGTTTTTT.

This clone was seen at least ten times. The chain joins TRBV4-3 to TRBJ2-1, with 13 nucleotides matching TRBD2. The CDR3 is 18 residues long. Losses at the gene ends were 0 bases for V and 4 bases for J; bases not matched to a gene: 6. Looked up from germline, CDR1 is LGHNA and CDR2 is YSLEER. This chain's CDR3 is CASSQDGTSGARYNEQFF. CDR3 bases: TGCGCCAGCAGCCAAGATGGGACTAGCGGGGCCCGTTACAATGAGCAGTTCTTC.

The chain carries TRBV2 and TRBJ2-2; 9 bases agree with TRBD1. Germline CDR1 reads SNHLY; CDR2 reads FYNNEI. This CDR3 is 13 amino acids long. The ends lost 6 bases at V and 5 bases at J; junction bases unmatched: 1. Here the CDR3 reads CASRQGATGELFF. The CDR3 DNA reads TGTGCCAGCAGACAGGGGGCAACCGGGGAGCTGTTTTTT.

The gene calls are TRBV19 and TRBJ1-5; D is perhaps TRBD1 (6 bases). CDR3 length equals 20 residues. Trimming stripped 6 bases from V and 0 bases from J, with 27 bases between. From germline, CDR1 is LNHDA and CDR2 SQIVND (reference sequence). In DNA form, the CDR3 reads TGTGCCAGTAGGACCCGGGGGGGGGCAGAAAATGGGATTAGCAATCAGCCCCAGCATTTT. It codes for CASRTRGGAENGISNQPQHF.